A single sample is the source of the 18 T cell receptor beta chains below, sequenced in a study of low-dose radiotherapy and immunotherapy resistance in tumors. Primers used for first-strand cDNA, a TRAV- and TRBV-specific set, covered both alpha and beta chains. The PCR that amplified TCRs ran for approximately 20 cycles, relying on a constant-region primer and a V-primer adapter. TCRdb re-called the reads with MiXCR, one entry per CDR3 protein. This table holds about 12,000 distinct CDR3 sequences, about four fifths found once. The receptors were sampled from a human donor with advanced metastatic prostate, ovarian, gallbladder or colorectal cancer (not recorded which). This table probably holds off-target reads from a library built for another chain.

The chain recombines TRBV4-3 with TRBJ2-3; no firm D call. The CDR3 runs 16 residues. V was cut by 4 bases and J by 1 base, with 15 bases left in between. The germline CDR1 and CDR2 sequences are LGHNA and YSLEER. DNA of the CDR3: TGCGCCAGCAGCCCGAACACTTATGGCGGCACAGATACGCAGTATTTT. This encodes CASSPNTYGGTDTQYF.

The chain has TRBV5-5 and TRBJ2-2; a weak D match, TRBD1 (6 bases). The V gene lost 5 bases and the J gene lost 5 bases, with 19 bases spanning the gap. Germline V gene lookup returns CDR1 SGHKS and CDR2 YYEKEE (reference sequence). The CDR3 runs 16 residues. The CDR3 nucleotides are TGTGCCAGCAGTTACTCACAGGGCGTGAGTACCGGGGAGCTGTTTTTT. Protein sequence: CASSYSQGVSTGELFF. The full variable domain, completed using reference TRBV5-5 and TRBJ2-2, is DAGVTQSPTHLIKTRGQQVTLRCSPISGHKSVSWYQQVLGQGPQFIFQYYEKEERGRGNFPDRFSARQFPNYSSELNVNALLLGDSALYLCASSYSQGVSTGELFFGEGSRLTVL.

The CDR3 coding sequence is TGTGCCATCAGTCCTACAGGGGGCTTGGAAAAACTGTTTTTT. Its translation is CAISPTGGLEKLFF. This chain uses TRBV10-3 with TRBJ1-4; 9 nucleotides line up with TRBD1. CDR1 and CDR2 (germline): ENHRY, SYGVKD. The CDR3 spans 14 residues. Trimming at V came to 5 bases and at J to 8 bases, leaving 6 bases not matched to a gene.

The J gene is TRBJ2-7, the V gene TRBV6-1, with D perhaps TRBD1 (6 bases). V dropped 5 bases and J dropped 3 bases, with 14 bases sitting between them. This CDR3 region has 14 residues. Germline V gives CDR1 MNHNS, CDR2 SASEGT. The CDR3 reads CASSQRQGLYEQYF. In nucleotides, the CDR3 is TGTGCCAGCAGTCAGAGGCAGGGGCTCTACGAGCAGTACTTC.

The gene calls are TRBV9 and TRBJ1-1; TRBD1 might be the D (6 bases). The CDR3 loop spans 14 amino acids. Germline lookup yields CDR1 SGDLS and CDR2 YYNGEE. The germline V and J ends were trimmed by 0 bases and 4 bases, with 10 bases remaining between them. The CDR3 DNA reads TGTGCCAGCAGCGTAGAGGGGGGACCCACTGAAGCTTTCTTT. Its protein is CASSVEGGPTEAFF. Supplemented by reference TRBV9 and TRBJ1-1, the full variable domain reads DSGVTQTPKHLITATGQRVTLRCSPRSGDLSVYWYQQSLDQGLQFLIQYYNGEERAKGNILERFSAQQFPDLHSELNLSSLELGDSALYFCASSVEGGPTEAFFGQGTRLTVV.

This chain connects TRBV27 to TRBJ1-5; 11 bases align to TRBD1. With V trimmed by 5 bases and J by 6 bases, 9 bases remained unmatched. This CDR3 contains 16 residues. CDR1 and CDR2 from the germline V gene are MNHEY and SMNVEV (reference sequence). As DNA, the CDR3 is TGTGCCAGCAGTCCTCCGGACAGGGGGCATGGTCAGCCCCAGCATTTT. This translates into CASSPPDRGHGQPQHF.

The rearrangement uses TRBV6-2 or TRBV6-3 and TRBJ2-5; 7 nucleotides match TRBD2. Trimming removed 5 bases from V and 2 bases from J; junction bases left unmatched: 8. CDR3 length equals 15 residues. Per germline, CDR1 MNHEY and CDR2 SVGEGT. Written as DNA, the CDR3 is TGTGCCAGCAGTGGACTAGTCGGGTCGCAAGAGACCCAGTACTTC. It translates to CASSGLVGSQETQYF.

The chain is built from TRBV18 and TRBJ2-1; 7 nucleotides line up with TRBD1. The CDR3 loop spans 14 amino acids. CDR1 KGHSH and CDR2 LQKENI come from the germline V gene. Trimming cost V 3 bases and J 5 bases; bases outside gene matches: 4. The CDR3 sequence: CASSPSTGDNEQFF. CDR3 coding DNA: TGTGCCAGCTCACCCAGTACAGGGGACAATGAGCAGTTCTTC.

The rearrangement joins TRBV7-9 to TRBJ2-1, with unresolved D. This CDR3 contains 13 residues. CDR1 is SEHNR, CDR2 FQNEAQ, per germline (reference sequence). V gave up 5 bases and J gave up 4 bases, with 9 bases separating them. In DNA form, the CDR3 reads TGTGCCAGCAGCCCTCGGGCTTACAATGAGCAGTTCTTC. Residues: CASSPRAYNEQFF.

This CDR3 reads CASESGINTGELFF. The CDR3 bases are TGTGCCAGCGAGAGCGGGATAAACACCGGGGAGCTGTTTTTT. The chain couples TRBV9 to TRBJ2-2, with 7 bases that match TRBD2. Germline V CDR1 and CDR2: SGDLS, YYNGEE. The CDR3 spans 14 residues. The V and J ends lost 7 bases and 2 bases, in that order; junction bases with no gene match: 5.

The chain carries TRBV7-9 and TRBJ2-5; the D gene could be TRBD1 or TRBD2 (5 bases each). CDR3 length: 13 residues. The ends were cut back, 6 bases at V and 1 base at J, with 9 bases in the middle. Per the germline V gene, CDR1 is SEHNR and CDR2 is FQNEAQ (reference sequence). CDR3 region: CASSRGSQETQYF. In nucleotides, the CDR3 is TGTGCCAGCAGTCGGGGCAGCCAAGAGACCCAGTACTTC.

This chain uses TRBV6-4 with TRBJ2-7; D is perhaps TRBD2 (6 bases). The CDR3 has 15 amino acids. Germline assignment: CDR1 MRHNA and CDR2 SNTAGT. Trimming shortened V by 5 bases and J by 7 bases, and 21 bases separated the two germline ends. The DNA of the CDR3 is TGTGCCAGCAGTCCTCTAGGTGGAGAAGGGAGGGAGCAGTACTTC. Protein product: CASSPLGGEGREQYF.

The chain employs TRBV19 and TRBJ2-3; TRBD1 or TRBD2 may be the D gene (5 bases each). This CDR3 is 13 amino acids long. Looked up from germline, CDR1 is LNHDA and CDR2 is SQIVND (reference sequence). Trimming left V 6 bases short and J 2 bases short, with 9 bases between. CDR3 DNA sequence: TGTGCCAGTAGCGGGACCCTCACAGATACGCAGTATTTT. Its translation: CASSGTLTDTQYF.

V usage is TRBV18 and J usage is TRBJ2-7; 11 nucleotides line up with TRBD2. V trimming: 3 bases; J trimming: 6 bases; junction bases outside the gene matches: 7. Germline V CDR1 and CDR2: KGHSH, LQKENI. This CDR3 contains 15 residues. Here the CDR3 reads CASSPVAGGGGEQYF. DNA of the CDR3: TGTGCCAGCTCACCTGTAGCGGGAGGGGGCGGCGAGCAGTACTTC.

The V gene is TRBV29-1, the J gene TRBJ2-1; D perhaps matches TRBD2 (6 bases). Between the trimmed V and J ends, which lost 6 bases and 8 bases, there was a span of 14 bases. The CDR3 length is 12 residues. CDR1 and CDR2 from the germline V gene are SQVTM and ANQGSEA. The DNA of the CDR3 is TGCAGCGTGGGGGGAAGGCTTGATGAGCAGTTCTTC. This translates into CSVGGRLDEQFF.

V gene TRBV19 combines with J gene TRBJ1-5, with D perhaps matching TRBD1 (5 bases). The CDR3 extends over 15 amino acids. Germline CDR1 and CDR2: LNHDA and SQIVND (reference sequence). V lost 9 bases and J 5 bases, leaving 20 bases between the germline ends. The CDR3 DNA is TGTGCCAGCCGAATCGACAGCCTGAGGGATCAGCCCCAGCATTTT. Translated: CASRIDSLRDQPQHF.

The chain combines TRBV28 with TRBJ2-3; the match to TRBD2 covers 8 bases. Looked up from germline, CDR1 is MDHEN and CDR2 is SYDVKM. This CDR3 contains 16 residues. Germline trimming cut 4 bases from V and 3 bases from J; bases unmatched to any gene: 9. CDR3 in DNA: TGTGCCAGCAGTTCGGCGGGCGGGAGGATGACAGATACGCAGTATTTT. Translation gives CASSSAGGRMTDTQYF.

This clonotype was detected a few times. The chain carries TRBV6-5 and TRBJ2-3; 13 bases align to TRBD2. Germline V lookup: CDR1 MNHEY, CDR2 SVGAGI. The CDR3 totals 15 residues. The ends lost 6 bases at V and 5 bases at J; junction bases unmatched: 5. CDR3 coding DNA: TGTGCCAGCAGGTGGACTAGCGGGAGAGGAGATACGCAGTATTTT. Residues: CASRWTSGRGDTQYF.